Below are 24 T cell receptor beta chains sequenced from a single sample in a study of early T cells in non-severe SARS-CoV-2 infection. TCRdb re-derived calls from the 5' RACE reads in MiXCR, one entry per CDR3 protein. This table holds 25,000 to 30,000 distinct CDR3 sequences, about 5.8% found once. Material for sequencing was whole blood. The receptor source for this set is an adult who was a healthcare worker with PCR-confirmed SARS-CoV-2 infection or an uninfected control (not recorded which).

The rearrangement joins TRBV18 to TRBJ2-5; TRBD1 agrees at 7 bases. The CDR3 has 14 residues. Germline V gives CDR1 KGHSH, CDR2 LQKENI. V lost 5 bases to trimming and J lost 4 bases; unmatched junction nucleotides: 7. CDR3 bases: TGTGCCAGCTCAAACGGCAGGGGGAGAGAGACCCAGTACTTC. Protein: CASSNGRGRETQYF.

This clonotype was recorded many times. The chain combines TRBV12-3 or TRBV12-4 with TRBJ2-2; D is ambiguous. The CDR3 sequence is 15 residues long. The ends were cut back, 6 bases at V and 3 bases at J, with 14 bases in the middle. The CDR3 DNA sequence: TGTGCCAGCAGCACATACGCAGAATACACCGGGGAGCTGTTTTTT. Translating it yields CASSTYAEYTGELFF.

This clonotype appeared a few times. The J gene is TRBJ2-7, the V gene TRBV30; D ambiguous. Germline-derived CDR1 and CDR2 are GTSNPN and SVGIG (reference sequence). V lost 2 bases and J 3 bases, leaving 8 bases between the germline ends. The CDR3 has 12 residues. CDR3 DNA: TGTGCCTGGAGTCGAACACACTACGAGCAGTACTTC. Its translation is CAWSRTHYEQYF.

This clonotype was picked up many times. The rearrangement uses TRBV3-1 and TRBJ2-7, with D perhaps TRBD1 or TRBD2 (5 bases each). V was pared by 1 base and J by 12 bases, with 13 bases between. CDR1 and CDR2 from the germline V gene are LGHDT and YNNKEL (reference sequence). This CDR3 region has 12 residues. The CDR3 region is CASSQGDGAVYF. The CDR3 bases are TGTGCCAGCAGCCAAGGGGACGGGGCGGTGTACTTC.

This clonotype has at least ten counts. CDR3 DNA: TGTGCCAGCAGTGAACAATCATTCTTTGTATACTTC. Translation gives CASSEQSFFVYF. This chain joins TRBV2 and TRBJ2-5; D ambiguous. Trimming shortened V by 2 bases and J by 14 bases, and 15 bases separated the two germline ends. Germline CDR1 and CDR2: SNHLY and FYNNEI. The CDR3 length is 12 residues.

This clonotype occurred many times. The chain is built from TRBV6-2 or TRBV6-3 and TRBJ2-3; D is uncertain. V was cut by 2 bases and J by 9 bases, with 15 bases left in between. The germline V gene has CDR1 MNHEY and CDR2 SVGEGT. The CDR3 has 14 amino acids. CDR3 amino acids: CASSYIDPEGTQYF. The CDR3 region has the DNA TGTGCCAGCAGTTACATTGACCCGGAAGGCACGCAGTATTTT.

Concerning this clonotype: A read error is possible here, since a much larger clone lies one base away. The J gene is TRBJ1-4, the V gene TRBV19; no definite D call. Germline V gene sequence: CDR1 LNHDA, CDR2 SQIVND (reference sequence). The CDR3 has 15 amino acids. CDR3 coding DNA: TGTGCCAGTAGTATCAACCACCCAACTAATGGAAAACTGTTTTTT. This codes for CASSINHPTNGKLFF.

The chain couples TRBV6-2 or TRBV6-3 to TRBJ2-5; 9 positions agree with TRBD2. CDR1 is MNHEY, CDR2 SVGEGT, per germline. The V gene end was trimmed by 6 bases and the J gene end by 4 bases; junction bases not matched to a gene: 6. The CDR3 extends over 14 amino acids. The CDR3 is CASRWAGGPETQYF. The CDR3 DNA reads TGTGCCAGCAGATGGGCGGGGGGGCCAGAGACCCAGTACTTC.

This clonotype turned up a few times. The rearrangement uses TRBV6-2 or TRBV6-3 and TRBJ2-1; possibly TRBD1 or TRBD2 for D (6 bases each). The germline gives CDR1 MNHEY, CDR2 SVGEGT. CDR3 length: 14 residues. Trimming took off 7 bases at V and 7 bases at J, with 17 bases between the two ends. The CDR3 DNA reads as TGTGCCAGCAAAGATTGGGGGGCCGGGAATGAGCAGTTCTTC. Protein: CASKDWGAGNEQFF.

This clonotype was seen many times. The V and J genes are TRBV7-2 and TRBJ1-2, with D unclear. The CDR3 length is 13 residues. Germline values: CDR1 SGHTA, CDR2 FQGNSA. Deletions cut 5 bases from V and 6 bases from J, with 13 bases between. DNA for the CDR3: TGTGCCAGCAGCCCCTCTCAGGCCGATGGCTACACCTTC. Translating gives CASSPSQADGYTF.

This chain links TRBV7-8 with TRBJ1-5; the D gene is possibly TRBD1 (5 bases). CDR3 length equals 15 residues. Germline V gene lookup returns CDR1 SGHVS and CDR2 FQNEAQ. The V end lost 0 bases, the J end lost 2 bases, and 8 bases lay between the germline ends. The CDR3 loop is CASSLALQGNQPQHF. The CDR3 coding sequence is TGTGCCAGCAGCTTAGCCCTACAGGGCAATCAGCCCCAGCATTTT.

The chain is built from TRBV28 and TRBJ2-5; 7 bases map to TRBD1. Germline loops: CDR1 MDHEN, CDR2 SYDVKM. Trimming removed 6 bases from V and 3 bases from J; junction bases left unmatched: 7. The CDR3 extends over 14 amino acids. Here the CDR3 reads CASSRDTGEETQYF. Here the CDR3 DNA reads TGTGCCAGCAGCCGAGATACAGGGGAAGAGACCCAGTACTTC.

This clonotype has at least ten counts. V gene TRBV10-3 combines with J gene TRBJ2-3; a weak D match, TRBD1 (6 bases). Trimming took 6 bases from V and 4 from J, leaving 17 bases between them. Germline V gene sequence: CDR1 ENHRY, CDR2 SYGVKD. The CDR3 is 15 residues long. DNA of the CDR3: TGTGCCATCAGATCCTCTGGGACACTCCCAGATACGCAGTATTTT. Protein sequence: CAIRSSGTLPDTQYF.

By proportion, this clonotype is medium-sized (0.01 to 0.1%). The chain recombines TRBV3-1 with TRBJ2-7; either TRBD1 or TRBD2 may supply D (6 bases each). The CDR3 is made up of 14 amino acids. The V gene lost 1 base and the J gene lost 1 base, with 8 bases spanning the gap. Germline lookup yields CDR1 LGHDT and CDR2 YNNKEL (reference sequence). In DNA, the CDR3 is TGTGCCAGCAGCCAAGCGGGGGCTTCCTACGAGCAGTACTTC. This sequence encodes CASSQAGASYEQYF.

In this sample, this clonotype turned up many times. The J gene is TRBJ2-1, the V gene TRBV5-6; either TRBD1 or TRBD2 may fit D (5 bases each). V was cut by 0 bases and J by 7 bases, with 14 bases left in between. This CDR3 is built from 15 residues. Germline lookup yields CDR1 SGHDT and CDR2 YYEEEE. This chain's CDR3 is CASSLEGPGINEQFF. DNA of the CDR3: TGTGCCAGCAGCTTGGAGGGACCGGGAATTAATGAGCAGTTCTTC. The full variable domain, with the rest looked up from reference TRBV5-6 and TRBJ2-1, is DAGVTQSPTHLIKTRGQQVTLRCSPKSGHDTVSWYQQALGQGPQFIFQYYEEEERQRGNFPDRFSGHQFPNYSSELNVNALLLGDSALYLCASSLEGPGINEQFFGPGTRLTVL.

The genes are TRBV3-1 and TRBJ2-7; unclear D gene. This CDR3 has 12 residues. V dropped 4 bases and J dropped 7 bases, with 11 bases sitting between them. The germline gives CDR1 LGHDT, CDR2 YNNKEL (reference sequence). The CDR3 loop is CASSPTFGEQYF. The DNA for the CDR3 is TGTGCCAGCAGCCCCACGTTCGGGGAGCAGTACTTC.

This clonotype was seen at least ten times. This rearrangement joins TRBV7-2 to TRBJ2-3; tentatively, D is TRBD1 (7 bases). The CDR3 runs to 14 residues. Germline V lookup: CDR1 SGHTA, CDR2 FQGNSA. Between the trimmed V and J ends, which lost 4 bases and 4 bases, there was a span of 12 bases. The CDR3 loop reads CASSSRGAADTQYF. CDR3 bases: TGTGCCAGCAGCTCCAGGGGGGCCGCAGATACGCAGTATTTT.

This clonotype was seen a handful of times. V and J are TRBV7-9 and TRBJ1-1; D call uncertain. Between the trimmed V and J ends, which lost 5 bases and 4 bases, there was a span of 2 bases. The CDR3 totals 10 residues. Germline V CDR1 and CDR2: SEHNR, FQNEAQ (reference sequence). CDR3 sequence: CASSGTEAFF. CDR3 nucleotide sequence: TGTGCCAGCAGCGGCACTGAAGCTTTCTTT.

In this sample, this clonotype turned up many times. This rearrangement joins TRBV5-6 to TRBJ1-3; D is ambiguous. CDR1 is SGHDT and CDR2 is YYEEEE in the germline V gene. V lost 4 bases, J lost 0 bases, and 11 bases lay in between. The CDR3 sequence is 15 residues long. CDR3 coding DNA: TGTGCCAGCAGCGCAACTCTAGCCTCTGGAAACACCATATATTTT. It encodes CASSATLASGNTIYF. The full variable domain, rest sourced from reference TRBV5-6 and TRBJ1-3, is DAGVTQSPTHLIKTRGQQVTLRCSPKSGHDTVSWYQQALGQGPQFIFQYYEEEERQRGNFPDRFSGHQFPNYSSELNVNALLLGDSALYLCASSATLASGNTIYFGEGSWLTVV.

This clonotype came up many times. The chain links TRBV7-9 to TRBJ2-7; no firm D call. The V end lost 5 bases, the J end lost 4 bases, and 15 bases lay between the germline ends. The CDR3 is made up of 14 amino acids. CDR1 SEHNR and CDR2 FQNEAQ come from the germline V gene (reference sequence). The DNA of the CDR3 is TGTGCCAGCAGCCCGAGGACGGATAGATACGAGCAGTACTTC. It encodes CASSPRTDRYEQYF.

This clonotype was counted ten times or more. The J gene is TRBJ2-2, the V gene TRBV24-1, with TRBD1 as a possible D gene (6 bases). The CDR3 contains 16 residues. Trimming shortened V by 5 bases and J by 3 bases, and 15 bases separated the two germline ends. Germline V CDR1 and CDR2: KGHDR, SFDVKD. CDR3 sequence reads: CATSVPAGAHTGELFF. The CDR3 nucleotides read TGTGCCACCAGTGTCCCGGCAGGGGCCCACACCGGGGAGCTGTTTTTT.

This clonotype was seen at least ten times. The genes are TRBV20-1 and TRBJ2-5; tentative D call: TRBD2 (5 bases). Trimming took off 6 bases at V and 2 bases at J, with 10 bases between the two ends. The CDR3 has 12 amino acids. Per the germline V gene, CDR1 is DFQATT and CDR2 is SNEGSKA (reference sequence). In DNA form, the CDR3 reads TGCAGTGCCGAAACGGGACAAGAGACCCAGTACTTC. Amino acids: CSAETGQETQYF.

In this sample, this clonotype turned up many times. The gene calls are TRBV11-1 and TRBJ2-1; 8 bases line up with TRBD1. Germline V gives CDR1 SGHAT, CDR2 FQDESV (reference sequence). V lost 6 bases and J lost 4; bases outside the gene matches: 11. This CDR3 has 16 residues. The CDR3 bases are TGTGCCAGCAGACTTAATCGACAGGGGCCTTACAATGAGCAGTTCTTC. It is translated as CASRLNRQGPYNEQFF.

There are many counts of this clonotype. This chain connects TRBV12-3 or TRBV12-4 to TRBJ2-6, with TRBD2 as a possible D gene (5 bases). CDR3 length: 16 amino acids. Deletions cut 3 bases from V and 0 bases from J, with 9 bases between. CDR3 residues: CASSFRGGSGANVLTF. The CDR3 DNA sequence: TGTGCCAGCAGTTTCCGCGGAGGCTCTGGGGCCAACGTCCTGACTTTC.